The subject of this entry is one T cell receptor (beta chain). What it recognizes is unknown. The junction departs from germline at one end; a sequencing error may be responsible. This CDR3 contains 14 residues. Germline V gives CDR1 SSHAT, CDR2 FNYEAQ (reference sequence). The data are from a study of early T cells in non-severe SARS-CoV-2 infection. As for the study in general: Sequencing of bulk RNA from unsorted whole blood was done, without chain pairing.

Regarding the study as a whole: Anti-spike CD8 specificities were favored by VDJdb matching, whose results missed private and CD4 specificities.

cDNA molecules, individually, were tagged with unique molecular identifiers. One entry per CDR3 protein results from TCRdb running MiXCR on the 5' RACE reads. Among 70,000 or so distinct CDR3 sequences listed, 9% to 15% were seen once. The chain has TRBV7-7 and TRBJ2-2, with TRBD1 identical over 8 bases. Sequenced sample: whole blood. The sequence came from an adult who was a healthcare worker with PCR-confirmed SARS-CoV-2 infection or an uninfected control (not recorded which). CDR3 loop: CASSRDRFTGELFF. DNA of the CDR3: TGTGCTAGCAGCAGGGACAGGTTTACCGGGGAGCTGTTTTTT.